Below, one TCR beta chain is given with its context. This sample is part of a study of cytomegalovirus exposure and HLA in healthy donors. PCR employed 60 Vbeta and 13 Jbeta primers. TCRdb keeps only in-frame clones here, not all; method: immunoSEQ multiplex PCR. The profile shows some 150,000 clones, about 81% of them singletons. Unmatched junction bases numbered 9, after V lost 0 bases and J lost 0 bases. Germline V lookup: CDR1 SGHRS, CDR2 YFSETQ. CDR3 length: 18 amino acids. This chain connects TRBV5-1 to TRBJ1-2; TRBD1 matches at 9 bases. The sample comprised PBMCs. This TCR was recovered from a woman between 45 and 65 years old in good health and CMV-seropositive. CDR3 bases: TGCGCCAGCAGCTTGGAGGGGACAGGGCGGTTCTCTAACTATGGCTACACCTTC. Translation: CASSLEGTGRFSNYGYTF.